This entry describes one T cell receptor (beta chain). Its antigen is currently unknown. TCRdb keeps only in-frame clones here, not all; method: immunoSEQ multiplex PCR. Of around 16,000 clones in the sample, 65% to 85% were seen once. This sample was taken from a study of CD4 T cells in relation to SARS-CoV-2 and coronaviruses. Looking at the study overall: The negative reference was HIV-1 Nef peptide pool or peptide-free culture. Study-wide findings and caveats: About 65% of donors had memory CD4+ clonotypes crossrecognizing SARS-CoV-2 and common cold coronavirus spike.

Germline V lookup: CDR1 KGHSH, CDR2 LQKENI. The CDR3 is made up of 14 amino acids. V trimming: 2 bases; J trimming: 6 bases; junction bases outside the gene matches: 5. CD4+ T cells from unexposed donors were obtained before the COVID-19 pandemic (2011-2018). The cells were cultured for around ten days before CD4+ T cells were isolated. The source material was CD4+ T cells from PBMCs, cultured in vitro. This TCR was sampled from a human donor in good health. The chain joins TRBV18 to TRBJ2-3; 7 nucleotides match TRBD1. CDR3 protein: CASSPSFRGDTQYF. The CDR3 DNA sequence: TGTGCCAGCTCACCATCTTTCAGGGGGGATACGCAGTATTTT.